The sequence of this T cell receptor (beta chain) was determined in a study of T cell responses to AZD1222 COVID-19 vaccine. Study-wide points: Spike-specific TCR breadth and depth both grew after two AZD1222 doses.

Deletions cut 4 bases from V and 0 bases from J, with 14 bases between. The CDR3 contains 15 residues. Germline loops: CDR1 SGHNT, CDR2 YYREEE (reference sequence). About this clone: Its antigen is unidentified.

Repertoires were generated with immunoSEQ multiplex PCR, while TCRdb's copy carries only in-frame clones and drops some. There are 200,000 to 250,000 clones in the sample; 90% to 95% occur only once, and approximately 1% lies in the top ten. The clonotype was recovered from an adult in good health. Sequences were derived from peripheral blood, sampled on day 0 of MenACWY control vaccination. The rearrangement links TRBV5-4 to TRBJ2-7; tentatively, D is TRBD2 (6 bases). In DNA form, the CDR3 reads TGTGCCAGCAGCGCGGGACCGCAACTCTCCTACGAGCAGTACTTC. The encoded protein is CASSAGPQLSYEQYF.